This T cell receptor beta chain was recovered during a study of T cells in Graves' hyperthyroidism and ophthalmopathy. Disease duration was under 3 months in the ophthalmopathy patients, who also had a Clinical Activity Score of at least 3 and a NOSPECS grade of at least 4. Diagnoses were established using clinical symptoms, serum thyroxine and TRAb, thyroid ultrasound and orbital computed tomography. This clonotype turned up a few times. The antigen remains undetermined. The study, taken as a whole, reports: The blood repertoire included most of the expanded thyroid clonotypes above 0.001. A 13 V-J model separated ophthalmopathy from stable hyperthyroidism.

V was clipped by 1 base and J by 5 bases, with 6 bases between them. CDR1 KGHDR and CDR2 SFDVKD come from the germline V gene. CDR3 length: 13 residues. It was RNA transcripts that yielded the amplified TCR beta CDR3 regions. The primer set for the first-round RT-PCR of the TCR CDR3 was HTBI. One entry per CDR3 protein results from TCRdb running MiXCR on the multiplex PCR reads. The sample includes approximately 570,000 distinct CDR3 sequences, less than 20% of them seen just once. The rearrangement links TRBV24-1 to TRBJ2-3, with D unclear. This clonotype originated in a man in his forties or fifties with Graves' ophthalmopathy. The sequenced sample was blood. The CDR3 sequence: CATSDLGKDTQYF. CDR3 DNA sequence: TGTGCCACCAGTGATTTAGGGAAAGATACGCAGTATTTT.